The clone carrying this T cell receptor beta chain was seen once. The data were taken from a study of blood T cell repertoires in COVID-19. At the level of the study: There were acute and convalescent COVID-19 samples, and they came from the United States, Italy and Spain.

Produced via immunoSEQ multiplex PCR; TCRdb's table is partial and in-frame only. In the table there are fewer than 350,000 clones, under 90% of which are singletons. Sequenced input: PBMCs or T cells enriched from blood (not recorded which). This TCR derives from a woman between 40 and 50 years old who had recovered from COVID-19.

The CDR3 coding sequence is TGCGCCAGCAGCCTTACAGTAAACCAGGGTGTCTCCACTGAAGCTTTCTTT. Its protein product is CASSLTVNQGVSTEAFF. V gene TRBV5-1 combines with J gene TRBJ1-1; tentatively, D is TRBD1 (5 bases). Per germline, CDR1 SGHRS and CDR2 YFSETQ. V was clipped by 4 bases and J by 4 bases, with 23 bases between them. CDR3 size: 17 residues.